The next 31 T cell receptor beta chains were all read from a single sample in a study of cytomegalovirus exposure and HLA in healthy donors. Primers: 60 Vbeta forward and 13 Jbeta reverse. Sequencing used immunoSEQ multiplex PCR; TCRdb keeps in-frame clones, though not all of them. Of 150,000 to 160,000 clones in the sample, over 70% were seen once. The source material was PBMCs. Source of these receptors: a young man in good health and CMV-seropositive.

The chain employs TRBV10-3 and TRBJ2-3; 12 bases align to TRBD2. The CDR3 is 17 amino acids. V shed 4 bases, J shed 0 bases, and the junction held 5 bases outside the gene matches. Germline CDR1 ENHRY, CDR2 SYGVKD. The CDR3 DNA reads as TGTGCCATCAGTGGGCGACTAGCGGGAGTAAGCACAGATACGCAGTATTTT. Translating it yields CAISGRLAGVSTDTQYF.

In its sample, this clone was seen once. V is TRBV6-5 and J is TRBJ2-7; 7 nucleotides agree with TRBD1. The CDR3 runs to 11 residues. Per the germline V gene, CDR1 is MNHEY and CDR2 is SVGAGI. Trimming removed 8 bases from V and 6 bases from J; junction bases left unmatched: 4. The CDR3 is CASGAGGEQYF. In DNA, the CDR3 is TGTGCCAGCGGGGCAGGGGGCGAGCAGTACTTC.

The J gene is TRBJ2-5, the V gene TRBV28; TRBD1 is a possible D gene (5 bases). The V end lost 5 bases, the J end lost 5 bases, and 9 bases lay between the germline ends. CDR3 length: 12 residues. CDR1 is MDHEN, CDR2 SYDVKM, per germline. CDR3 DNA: TGTGCCAGCAGTCAGGGTTGGGAGACCCAGTACTTC. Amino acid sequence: CASSQGWETQYF.

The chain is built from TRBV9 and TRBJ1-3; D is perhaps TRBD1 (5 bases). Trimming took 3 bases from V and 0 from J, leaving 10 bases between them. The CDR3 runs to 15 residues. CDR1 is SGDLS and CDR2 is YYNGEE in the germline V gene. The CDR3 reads CASSEGRASGNTIYF. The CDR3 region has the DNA TGTGCCAGCAGCGAGGGCAGGGCCTCTGGAAACACCATATATTTT. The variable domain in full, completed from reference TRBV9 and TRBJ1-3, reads DSGVTQTPKHLITATGQRVTLRCSPRSGDLSVYWYQQSLDQGLQFLIQYYNGEERAKGNILERFSAQQFPDLHSELNLSSLELGDSALYFCASSEGRASGNTIYFGEGSWLTVV.

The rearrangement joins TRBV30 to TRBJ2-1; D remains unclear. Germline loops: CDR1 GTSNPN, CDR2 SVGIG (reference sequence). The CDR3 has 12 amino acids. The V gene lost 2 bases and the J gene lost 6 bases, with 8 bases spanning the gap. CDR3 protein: CAWSTPSNEQFF. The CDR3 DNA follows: TGTGCCTGGAGTACTCCAAGCAATGAGCAGTTCTTC.

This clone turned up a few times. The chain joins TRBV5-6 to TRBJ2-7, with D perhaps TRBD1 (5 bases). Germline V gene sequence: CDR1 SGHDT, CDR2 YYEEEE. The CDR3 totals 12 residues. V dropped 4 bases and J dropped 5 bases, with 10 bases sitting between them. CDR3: CASSRGRNEQYF. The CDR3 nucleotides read TGTGCCAGCAGCAGGGGTAGGAACGAGCAGTACTTC. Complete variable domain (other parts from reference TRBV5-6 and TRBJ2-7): DAGVTQSPTHLIKTRGQQVTLRCSPKSGHDTVSWYQQALGQGPQFIFQYYEEEERQRGNFPDRFSGHQFPNYSSELNVNALLLGDSALYLCASSRGRNEQYFGPGTRLTVT.

CDR3: CASSSTGIDYGYTF. In DNA, the CDR3 is TGTGCCAGTAGTTCGACAGGGATAGACTATGGCTACACCTTC. The gene calls are TRBV19 and TRBJ1-2; 7 nucleotides align to TRBD1. Germline loops: CDR1 LNHDA, CDR2 SQIVND (reference sequence). V lost 5 bases and J lost 3; bases outside the gene matches: 6. The CDR3 loop spans 14 amino acids.

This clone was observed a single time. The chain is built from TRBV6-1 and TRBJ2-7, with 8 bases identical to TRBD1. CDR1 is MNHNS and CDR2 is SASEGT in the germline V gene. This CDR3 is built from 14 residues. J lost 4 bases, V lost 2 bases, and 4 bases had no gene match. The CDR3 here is CASSEQGARYEQYF. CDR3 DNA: TGTGCCAGCAGTGAACAGGGGGCAAGATACGAGCAGTACTTC.

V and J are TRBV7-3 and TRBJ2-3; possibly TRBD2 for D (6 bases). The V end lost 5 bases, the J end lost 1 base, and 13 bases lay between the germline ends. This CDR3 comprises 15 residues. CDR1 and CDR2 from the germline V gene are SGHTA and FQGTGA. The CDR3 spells CASSKEGGRTDTQYF. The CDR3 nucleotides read TGTGCCAGCAGCAAGGAGGGCGGGCGCACAGATACGCAGTATTTT.

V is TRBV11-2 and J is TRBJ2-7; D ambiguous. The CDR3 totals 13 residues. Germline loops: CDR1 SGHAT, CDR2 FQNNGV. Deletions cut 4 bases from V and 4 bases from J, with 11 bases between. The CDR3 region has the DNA TGTGCCAGCAGCTGGAGCGCTGGGTACGAGCAGTACTTC. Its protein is CASSWSAGYEQYF.

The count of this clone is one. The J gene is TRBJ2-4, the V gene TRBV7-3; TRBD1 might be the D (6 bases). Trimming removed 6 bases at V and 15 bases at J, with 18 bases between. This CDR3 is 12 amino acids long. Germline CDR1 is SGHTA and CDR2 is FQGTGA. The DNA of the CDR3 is TGTGCCAGCAGGGCCGGGACATCGGATCTGTACTTC. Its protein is CASRAGTSDLYF.

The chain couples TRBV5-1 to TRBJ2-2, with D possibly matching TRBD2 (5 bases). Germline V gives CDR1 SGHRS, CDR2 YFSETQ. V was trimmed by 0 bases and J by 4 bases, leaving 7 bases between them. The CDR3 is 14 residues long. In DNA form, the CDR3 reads TGCGCCAGCAGCTTGGTTGGGAGCACCGGGGAGCTGTTTTTT. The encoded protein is CASSLVGSTGELFF.

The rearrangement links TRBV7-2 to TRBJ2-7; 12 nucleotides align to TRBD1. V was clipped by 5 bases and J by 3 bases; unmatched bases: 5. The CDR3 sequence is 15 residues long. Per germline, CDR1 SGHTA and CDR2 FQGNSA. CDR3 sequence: CASSLGQGAVYEQYF. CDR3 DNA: TGTGCCAGCAGCCTGGGACAGGGGGCTGTCTACGAGCAGTACTTC.

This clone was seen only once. For the CDR3, the DNA is TGTGCCAGCAGCGCGACTAGCGGGAGGGAGGCCCCCACAGATACGCAGTATTTT. Protein: CASSATSGREAPTDTQYF. V gene TRBV9 combines with J gene TRBJ2-3; TRBD2 matches at 14 bases. The CDR3 extends over 18 amino acids. Germline CDR1 reads SGDLS; CDR2 reads YYNGEE. Germline trimming cut 3 bases from V and 2 bases from J; bases unmatched to any gene: 8. Filled out from reference TRBV9 and TRBJ2-3, the complete variable domain reads DSGVTQTPKHLITATGQRVTLRCSPRSGDLSVYWYQQSLDQGLQFLIQYYNGEERAKGNILERFSAQQFPDLHSELNLSSLELGDSALYFCASSATSGREAPTDTQYFGPGTRLTVL.

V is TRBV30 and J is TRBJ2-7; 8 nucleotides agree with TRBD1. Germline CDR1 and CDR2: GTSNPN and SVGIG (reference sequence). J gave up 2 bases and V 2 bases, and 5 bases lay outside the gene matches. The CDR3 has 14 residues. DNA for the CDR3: TGTGCCTGGAGTTCAGACAGGGGACCCTACGAGCAGTACTTC. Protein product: CAWSSDRGPYEQYF.

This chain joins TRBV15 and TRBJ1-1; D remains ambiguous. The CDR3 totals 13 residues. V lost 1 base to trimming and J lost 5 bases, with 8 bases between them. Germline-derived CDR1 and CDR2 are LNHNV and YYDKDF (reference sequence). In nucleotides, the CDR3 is TGTGCCACCAGCAGAGCAGTGAGGACTGAAGCTTTCTTT. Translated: CATSRAVRTEAFF.

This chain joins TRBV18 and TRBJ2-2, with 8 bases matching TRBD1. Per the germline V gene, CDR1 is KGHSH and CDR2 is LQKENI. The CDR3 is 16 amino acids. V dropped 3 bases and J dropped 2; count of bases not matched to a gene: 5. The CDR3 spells CASSPFGQGNTGELFF. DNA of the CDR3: TGTGCCAGCTCACCGTTTGGACAGGGTAACACCGGGGAGCTGTTTTTT.

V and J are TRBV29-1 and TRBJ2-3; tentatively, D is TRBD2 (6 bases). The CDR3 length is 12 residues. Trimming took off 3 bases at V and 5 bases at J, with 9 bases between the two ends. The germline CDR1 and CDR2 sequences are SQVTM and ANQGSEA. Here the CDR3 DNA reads TGCAGCGTTGACGGGAGTGGAGATACGCAGTATTTT. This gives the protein CSVDGSGDTQYF.

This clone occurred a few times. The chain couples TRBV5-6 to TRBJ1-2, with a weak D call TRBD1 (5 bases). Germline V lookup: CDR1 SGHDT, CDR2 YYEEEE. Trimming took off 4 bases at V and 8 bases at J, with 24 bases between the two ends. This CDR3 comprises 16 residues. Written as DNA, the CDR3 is TGTGCCAGCAGCCATGGACGGGGACTACAGGTTTACGGCTACACCTTC. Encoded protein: CASSHGRGLQVYGYTF.

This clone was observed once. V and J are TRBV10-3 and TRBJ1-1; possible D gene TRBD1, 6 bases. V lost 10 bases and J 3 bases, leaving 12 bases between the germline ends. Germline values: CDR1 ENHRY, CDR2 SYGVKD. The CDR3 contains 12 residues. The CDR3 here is CATQGGDTEAFF. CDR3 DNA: TGTGCCACACAAGGGGGGGACACTGAAGCTTTCTTT.

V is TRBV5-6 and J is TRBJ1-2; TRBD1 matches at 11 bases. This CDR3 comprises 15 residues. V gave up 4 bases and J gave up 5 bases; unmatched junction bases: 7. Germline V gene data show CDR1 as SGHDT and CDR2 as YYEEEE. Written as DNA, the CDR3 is TGTGCCAGCAGCCCAGGACAGGGGGCTAGTTATGGCTACACCTTC. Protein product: CASSPGQGASYGYTF.

DNA of the CDR3: TGTGCCTGGAGTGTAGCGGGGCGAGGGAACACCATATATTTT. This gives the protein CAWSVAGRGNTIYF. This chain joins TRBV30 and TRBJ1-3; weak D call: TRBD1 (5 bases). The V end was cut by 0 bases, the J end by 7 bases, with 13 bases between. CDR3 length equals 14 residues. Germline V gene sequence: CDR1 GTSNPN, CDR2 SVGIG (reference sequence).

The DNA of the CDR3 is TGTGCCAGCAGTGGCCGGGACAGGGGAGGAAAACTGTTTTTT. Translation: CASSGRDRGGKLFF. The rearrangement uses TRBV2 and TRBJ1-4, with 10 bases lining up with TRBD1. This CDR3 contains 14 residues. V lost 4 bases to trimming and J lost 10 bases; unmatched junction nucleotides: 6. Germline V CDR1 and CDR2: SNHLY, FYNNEI.

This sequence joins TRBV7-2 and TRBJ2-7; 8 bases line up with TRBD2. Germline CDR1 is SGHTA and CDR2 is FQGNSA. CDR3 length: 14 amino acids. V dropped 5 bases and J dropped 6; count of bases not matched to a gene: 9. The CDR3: CASSRGGATREQYF. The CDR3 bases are TGTGCCAGCAGCCGGGGGGGGGCTACGCGCGAGCAGTACTTC.

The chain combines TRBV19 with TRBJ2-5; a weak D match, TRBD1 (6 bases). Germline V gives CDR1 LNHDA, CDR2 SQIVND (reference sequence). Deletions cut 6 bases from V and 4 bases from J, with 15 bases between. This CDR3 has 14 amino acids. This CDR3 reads CASSQEGGRETQYF. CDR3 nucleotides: TGTGCCAGTAGCCAGGAAGGGGGTCGAGAGACCCAGTACTTC.

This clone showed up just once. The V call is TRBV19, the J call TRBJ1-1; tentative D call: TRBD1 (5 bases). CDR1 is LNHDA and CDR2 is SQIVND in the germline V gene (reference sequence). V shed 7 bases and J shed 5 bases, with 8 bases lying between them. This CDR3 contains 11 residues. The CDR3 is CASMAGTEAFF. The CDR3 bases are TGTGCCAGTATGGCAGGGACTGAAGCTTTCTTT.

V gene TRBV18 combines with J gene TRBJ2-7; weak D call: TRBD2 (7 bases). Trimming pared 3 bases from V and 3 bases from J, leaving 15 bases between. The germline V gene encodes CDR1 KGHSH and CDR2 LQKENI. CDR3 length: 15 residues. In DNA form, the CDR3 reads TGTGCCAGCTCACCTTCGAAGGGGGGGCGCTACGAGCAGTACTTC. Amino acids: CASSPSKGGRYEQYF.

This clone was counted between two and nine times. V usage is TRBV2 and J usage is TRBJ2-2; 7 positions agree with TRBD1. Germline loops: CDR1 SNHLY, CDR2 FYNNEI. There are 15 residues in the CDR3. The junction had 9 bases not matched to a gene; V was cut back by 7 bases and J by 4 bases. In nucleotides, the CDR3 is TGTGCCAGCACCGCGACAGGGTTGAGCACCGGGGAGCTGTTTTTT. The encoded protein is CASTATGLSTGELFF.

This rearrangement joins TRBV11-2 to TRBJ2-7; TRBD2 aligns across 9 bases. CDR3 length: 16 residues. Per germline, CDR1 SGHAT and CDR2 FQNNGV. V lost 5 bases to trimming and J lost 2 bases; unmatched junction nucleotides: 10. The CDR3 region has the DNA TGTGCCAGCAGCCTCTTTGGACTAGCGACAACCTACGAGCAGTACTTC. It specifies CASSLFGLATTYEQYF.

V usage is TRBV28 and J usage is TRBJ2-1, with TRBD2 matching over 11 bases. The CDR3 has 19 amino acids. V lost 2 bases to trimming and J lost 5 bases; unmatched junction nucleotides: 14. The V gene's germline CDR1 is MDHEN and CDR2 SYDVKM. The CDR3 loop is CASSLDPSSGRFRDNEQFF. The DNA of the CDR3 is TGTGCCAGCAGTTTAGATCCGTCTAGCGGGAGGTTTAGGGACAATGAGCAGTTCTTC. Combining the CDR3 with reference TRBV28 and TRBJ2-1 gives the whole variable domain DVKVTQSSRYLVKRTGEKVFLECVQDMDHENMFWYRQDPGLGLRLIYFSYDVKMKEKGDIPEGYSVSREKKERFSLILESASTNQTSMYLCASSLDPSSGRFRDNEQFFGPGTRLTVL.

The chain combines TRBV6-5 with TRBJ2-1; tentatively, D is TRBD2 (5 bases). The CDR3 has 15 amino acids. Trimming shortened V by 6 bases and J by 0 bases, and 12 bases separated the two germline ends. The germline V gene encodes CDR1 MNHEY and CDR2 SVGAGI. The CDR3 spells CASSRSGYSYNEQFF. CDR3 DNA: TGTGCCAGCAGCCGAAGCGGTTACTCCTACAATGAGCAGTTCTTC.